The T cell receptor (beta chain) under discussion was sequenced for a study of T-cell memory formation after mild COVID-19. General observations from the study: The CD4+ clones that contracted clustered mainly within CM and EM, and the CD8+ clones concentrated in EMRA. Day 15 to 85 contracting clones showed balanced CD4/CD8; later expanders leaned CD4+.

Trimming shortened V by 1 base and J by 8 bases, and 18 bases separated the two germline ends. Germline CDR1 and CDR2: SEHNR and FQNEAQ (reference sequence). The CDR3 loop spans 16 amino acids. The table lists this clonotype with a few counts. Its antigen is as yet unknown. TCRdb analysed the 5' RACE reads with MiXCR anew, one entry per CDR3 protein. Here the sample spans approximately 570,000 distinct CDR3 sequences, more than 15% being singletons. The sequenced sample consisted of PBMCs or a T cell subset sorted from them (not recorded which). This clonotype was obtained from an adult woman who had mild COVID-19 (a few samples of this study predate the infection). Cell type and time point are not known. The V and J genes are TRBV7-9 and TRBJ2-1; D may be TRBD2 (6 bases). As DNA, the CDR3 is TGTGCCAGCAGCTTAGAGACGGCGGGCGGGACCTATGAGCAGTTCTTC. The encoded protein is CASSLETAGGTYEQFF.